The 18 T cell receptor beta chains reported below all come from one sample, sequenced in a study of shared clonotypes between healthy human individuals. Clones were read by immunoSEQ multiplex PCR, and TCRdb kept only the in-frame ones, dropping some. This sample yields roughly 1 million clones, of which about 75% are seen a single time; around 1.5% belongs to the top ten. The sample taken for sequencing was memory CD4+ T cells sorted from blood. The subset was: CD45RA-negative fraction. The receptors stem from a man in his late teens or twenties in good health.

J is TRBJ2-2 and V is TRBV7-3; tentatively, D is TRBD1 or TRBD2 (6 bases each). Trimming cost V 2 bases and J 8 bases, with 21 bases left between them. The CDR3 covers 17 residues. CDR1 is SGHTA and CDR2 is FQGTGA in the germline V gene. The CDR3: CASSLHNGGGQPGELFF. CDR3 DNA: TGTGCCAGCAGCTTACATAACGGGGGCGGACAGCCAGGGGAGCTGTTTTTT.

Regarding this clone: Other DNA sequences from this sample encode an identical CDR3 as well. The chain is built from TRBV20-1 and TRBJ2-3; D is unclear. Germline values: CDR1 DFQATT, CDR2 SNEGSKA (reference sequence). The CDR3 runs 11 residues. Trimming removed 3 bases at V and 3 bases at J, with 4 bases between. In DNA, the CDR3 is TGCAGTGCTAGGCGTACAGATACGCAGTATTTT. Encoded protein: CSARRTDTQYF.

The chain links TRBV7-9 to TRBJ2-2, with 9 bases aligning to TRBD2. Germline-derived CDR1 and CDR2 are SEHNR and FQNEAQ (reference sequence). This CDR3 contains 15 residues. The ends lost 3 bases at V and 5 bases at J; junction bases unmatched: 4. CDR3 nucleotide sequence: TGTGCCAGCAGCTTGAAGGGACTAGCTACCGGGGAGCTGTTTTTT. Its translation is CASSLKGLATGELFF.

This rearrangement joins TRBV6-5 to TRBJ2-2; a possible D gene is TRBD1 (5 bases). V was pared by 2 bases and J by 7 bases, with 11 bases between. The CDR3 spans 14 residues. CDR1 and CDR2 (germline): MNHEY, SVGAGI. The chain's CDR3 is CASSYQGSYGELFF. Written as DNA, the CDR3 is TGTGCCAGCAGTTACCAGGGTTCCTACGGGGAGCTGTTTTTT.

This sequence joins TRBV7-2 and TRBJ2-2; TRBD2 matches 13 bases. The J segment lost 6 bases and the V segment lost 2 bases, leaving 9 bases of the junction unmatched. The CDR3 has 18 residues. Germline V CDR1 and CDR2: SGHTA, FQGNSA. The CDR3 region is CASSLTGTSGTLSGELFF. In nucleotides, the CDR3 is TGTGCCAGCAGCTTAACCGGGACTAGCGGGACCCTGTCCGGGGAGCTGTTTTTT.

This clone appeared a single time. The chain carries TRBV5-8 and TRBJ1-5; TRBD1 matches 9 bases. Germline CDR1 reads SGHTS; CDR2 reads YDEGEE. J was trimmed by 7 bases and V by 9 bases; bases with no gene match: 17. The CDR3 has 16 amino acids. CDR3 sequence reads: CANKLHRDRARQPQHF. Here the CDR3 DNA reads TGTGCCAACAAACTCCACCGGGACAGGGCTCGACAGCCCCAGCATTTT.

This clone was observed a few times. The chain has TRBV10-3 and TRBJ2-7, with D unresolved. V was cut by 2 bases and J by 7 bases, with 12 bases left in between. Germline CDR1 reads ENHRY; CDR2 reads SYGVKD. The CDR3 is 13 residues long. The CDR3 DNA is TGTGCCATCAGTGAGGGGTGGCCGGAGGAGCAGTACTTC. Residues: CAISEGWPEEQYF.

The chain has TRBV7-2 and TRBJ2-3; 7 bases align to TRBD2. Trimming took 4 bases from V and 4 from J; bases not matched to a gene: 11. This CDR3 spans 16 amino acids. Germline V gene lookup returns CDR1 SGHTA and CDR2 FQGNSA. CDR3 loop: CASSSDLAGSADTQYF. CDR3 in DNA: TGTGCCAGCAGCTCGGACTTAGCGGGCTCGGCAGATACGCAGTATTTT.

The chain joins TRBV9 to TRBJ2-2; tentatively, D is TRBD1 or TRBD2 (5 bases each). This CDR3 is built from 16 residues. Looked up from germline, CDR1 is SGDLS and CDR2 is YYNGEE. V was trimmed by 2 bases and J by 2 bases, leaving 13 bases between them. The CDR3 DNA reads TGTGCCAGCAGCGTCTCCGGGACCCTAAACACCGGGGAGCTGTTTTTT. It encodes CASSVSGTLNTGELFF.

This clone came up many times. The rearrangement uses TRBV25-1 and TRBJ1-5; D remains ambiguous. CDR1 is MGHDK, CDR2 SYGVNS, per germline. This CDR3 region has 15 residues. Trimming pared 4 bases from V and 2 bases from J, leaving 12 bases between. This chain's CDR3 is CASSALGGGNQPQHF. The CDR3 DNA reads TGTGCCAGCAGTGCCCTAGGAGGAGGCAATCAGCCCCAGCATTTT.

The rearrangement joins TRBV7-2 to TRBJ1-5; D is undetermined. The germline V gene encodes CDR1 SGHTA and CDR2 FQGNSA. V lost 7 bases and J 0 bases, leaving 7 bases between the germline ends. The CDR3 runs to 13 residues. This CDR3 is CASTFDSNQPQHF. CDR3 nucleotide sequence: TGTGCCAGCACATTTGATAGCAATCAGCCCCAGCATTTT.

The chain recombines TRBV4-1 with TRBJ1-4; D is ambiguous. CDR3 length: 14 residues. V lost 0 bases, J lost 5 bases, and 7 bases lay in between. Germline V gives CDR1 MGHRA, CDR2 YSYEKL. Here the CDR3 DNA reads TGCGCCAGCAGCCAAGATCCCCAGAATGAAAAACTGTTTTTT. Its translation is CASSQDPQNEKLFF.

This chain joins TRBV7-9 and TRBJ2-7; the match to TRBD2 covers 7 bases. This CDR3 has 13 amino acids. Germline assignment: CDR1 SEHNR and CDR2 FQNEAQ (reference sequence). V lost 5 bases and J lost 5; bases outside the gene matches: 6. CDR3 loop: CASSHSGPNEQYF. CDR3 nucleotide sequence: TGTGCCAGCAGCCATAGCGGGCCCAACGAGCAGTACTTC.

In its sample, this clone was seen a few times. The same CDR3 can be traced to other DNA sequences in this sample. J is TRBJ2-1 and V is TRBV5-1, with D perhaps matching TRBD1 or TRBD2 (5 bases each). The CDR3 is made up of 15 amino acids. Trimming took off 0 bases at V and 0 bases at J, with 7 bases between the two ends. Germline CDR1 and CDR2: SGHRS and YFSETQ. CDR3 in DNA: TGCGCCAGCAGCTTGGGGGGGAACTCCTACAATGAGCAGTTCTTC. Its protein product is CASSLGGNSYNEQFF.

As concerns this clone: Other DNA variants within this sample encode the same CDR3. The chain links TRBV28 to TRBJ1-2; D gene uncertain. V lost 2 bases and J 2 bases, leaving 3 bases between the germline ends. The CDR3 totals 12 residues. The germline gives CDR1 MDHEN, CDR2 SYDVKM. CDR3 sequence reads: CASSLRNYGYTF. The DNA of the CDR3 is TGTGCCAGCAGTTTACGGAACTATGGCTACACCTTC.

This clone has only a few counts. This chain links TRBV9 with TRBJ2-5; D may be TRBD1 (6 bases). Trimming removed 4 bases at V and 4 bases at J, with 14 bases between. CDR1 is SGDLS and CDR2 is YYNGEE in the germline V gene. The CDR3 is 14 residues long. The CDR3 nucleotides are TGTGCCAGCAGCCCAGGACAGTTGATAGAGACCCAGTACTTC. This codes for CASSPGQLIETQYF.

The genes are TRBV5-1 and TRBJ1-4; D is ambiguous. V lost 4 bases, J lost 7 bases, and 17 bases lay in between. The germline CDR1 and CDR2 sequences are SGHRS and YFSETQ. The CDR3 runs to 15 residues. DNA for the CDR3: TGCGCCAGCAGCCCGGAGGGAGCCCCTTCTGAAAAACTGTTTTTT. Its protein product is CASSPEGAPSEKLFF.

V gene TRBV18 combines with J gene TRBJ2-1; 13 bases fit TRBD2. Trimming cost V 6 bases and J 3 bases; bases outside gene matches: 8. Germline V CDR1 and CDR2: KGHSH, LQKENI. This CDR3 has 17 amino acids. The chain's CDR3 is CASSLLAGGPGYNEQFF. The CDR3 DNA is TGTGCCAGCTCCCTACTAGCGGGAGGGCCGGGCTACAATGAGCAGTTCTTC.